This T cell receptor beta chain came from a study of T cells after yellow fever vaccination. Study-wide results and caveats: The CD4 and CD8 compartments had a small share of their clonotypes in common.

This clonotype was seen more than once but under ten times. Its cognate antigen is unknown. Trimming stripped 5 bases from V and 10 bases from J, with 20 bases between. Germline V gives CDR1 DFQATT, CDR2 SNEGSKA (reference sequence). The CDR3 extends over 13 amino acids. TCRdb used MiXCR to reprocess the 5' RACE reads, holding one entry per CDR3 protein. The sample comprises approximately 450,000 distinct CDR3 sequences, 18% of which are singletons, and 15% to 20% rests with the top ten. The V gene is TRBV20-1, the J gene TRBJ2-5; D not resolved. The sequenced sample was PBMCs, obtained before the yellow fever booster vaccination. This receptor was obtained from a man aged 18-30 years who received the YFV17D yellow fever vaccine. The CDR3 protein is CSAGSGAPEDQYF. The CDR3 coding sequence is TGCAGTGCTGGCTCAGGTGCCCCAGAGGACCAGTACTTC.